This T cell receptor beta chain is drawn from a study of blood T cell repertoires in COVID-19. Study-wide background: The study drew acute and convalescent COVID-19 samples from the United States, Italy and Spain.

Generated by immunoSEQ multiplex PCR, the TCRdb table keeps only in-frame clones and is missing some. The table records approximately 300,000 clones, nearly 90% of them present only once. Sequencing used PBMCs or T cells enriched from blood (not recorded which). The origin of this receptor is a woman in her 30s who had recovered from COVID-19.

The DNA for the CDR3 is TGTGCCAGCAGCCAATCCTCGGGTCAGCCCCAGCATTTT. This translates into CASSQSSGQPQHF. The rearrangement joins TRBV16 to TRBJ1-5; D gene unclear. Trimming shortened V by 0 bases and J by 6 bases, and 6 bases separated the two germline ends. The CDR3 covers 13 residues. Germline assignment: CDR1 KGHSY and CDR2 FQNENV.